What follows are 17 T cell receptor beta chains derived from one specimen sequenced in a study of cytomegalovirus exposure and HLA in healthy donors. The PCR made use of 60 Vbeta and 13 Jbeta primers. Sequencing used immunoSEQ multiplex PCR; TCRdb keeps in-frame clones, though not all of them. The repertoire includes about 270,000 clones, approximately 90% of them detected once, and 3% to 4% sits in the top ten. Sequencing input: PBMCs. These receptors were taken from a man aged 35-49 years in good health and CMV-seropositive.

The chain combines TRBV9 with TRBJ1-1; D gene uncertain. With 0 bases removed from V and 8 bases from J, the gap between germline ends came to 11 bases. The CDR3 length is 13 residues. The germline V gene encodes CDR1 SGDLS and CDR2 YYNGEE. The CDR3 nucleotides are TGTGCCAGCAGCGTAGAGATAGGGAGGGAAGCTTTCTTT. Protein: CASSVEIGREAFF.

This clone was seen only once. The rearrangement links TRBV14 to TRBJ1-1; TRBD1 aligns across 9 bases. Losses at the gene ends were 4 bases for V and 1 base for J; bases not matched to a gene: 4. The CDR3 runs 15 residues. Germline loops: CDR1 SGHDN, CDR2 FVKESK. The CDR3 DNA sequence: TGTGCCAGCAGCCTATGGACAGGGGAGAACACTGAAGCTTTCTTT. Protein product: CASSLWTGENTEAFF.

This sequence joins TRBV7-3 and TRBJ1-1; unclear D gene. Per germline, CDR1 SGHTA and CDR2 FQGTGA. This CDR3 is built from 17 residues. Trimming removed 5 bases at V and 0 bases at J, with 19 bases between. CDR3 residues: CASSLSGSRNMNTEAFF. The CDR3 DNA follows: TGTGCCAGCAGCCTCTCGGGGTCGCGGAACATGAACACTGAAGCTTTCTTT. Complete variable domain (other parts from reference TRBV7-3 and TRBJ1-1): GAGVSQTPSNKVTEKGKYVELRCDPISGHTALYWYRQSLGQGPEFLIYFQGTGAADDSGLPNDRFFAVRPEGSVSTLKIQRTERGDSAVYLCASSLSGSRNMNTEAFFGQGTRLTVV.

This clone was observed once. DNA for the CDR3: TGTGCCAGCAATTCTTTAACAGGGTTGGGTGCCCCAGATACGCAGTATTTT. Amino acid sequence: CASNSLTGLGAPDTQYF. V usage is TRBV27 and J usage is TRBJ2-3, with a possible D match to TRBD1 (6 bases). The V end was cut by 7 bases, the J end by 4 bases, with 24 bases between. The CDR3 extends over 17 amino acids. CDR1 and CDR2 from the germline V gene are MNHEY and SMNVEV (reference sequence).

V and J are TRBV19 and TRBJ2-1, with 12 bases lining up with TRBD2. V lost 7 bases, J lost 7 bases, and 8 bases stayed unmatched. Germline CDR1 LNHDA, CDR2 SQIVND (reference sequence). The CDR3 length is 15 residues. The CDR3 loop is CASTETSGRINEQFF. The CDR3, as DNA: TGTGCCAGTACGGAGACTAGCGGGAGAATAAATGAGCAGTTCTTC.

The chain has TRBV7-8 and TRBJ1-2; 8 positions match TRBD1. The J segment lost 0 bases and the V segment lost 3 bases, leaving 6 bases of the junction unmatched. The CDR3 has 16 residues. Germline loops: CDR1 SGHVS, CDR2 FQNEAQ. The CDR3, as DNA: TGTGCCAGCAGCTTCGCGGGACAGGAGACTAACTATGGCTACACCTTC. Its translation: CASSFAGQETNYGYTF. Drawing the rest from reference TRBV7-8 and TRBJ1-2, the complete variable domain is GAGVSQSPRYKVAKRGQDVALRCDPISGHVSLFWYQQALGQGPEFLTYFQNEAQLDKSGLPSDRFFAERPEGSVSTLKIQRTQQEDSAVYLCASSFAGQETNYGYTFGSGTRLTVV.

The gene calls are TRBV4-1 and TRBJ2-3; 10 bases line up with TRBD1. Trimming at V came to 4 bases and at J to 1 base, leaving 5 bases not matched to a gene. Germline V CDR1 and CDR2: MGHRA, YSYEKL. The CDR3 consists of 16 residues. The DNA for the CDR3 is TGCGCCAGCAGCCCACTGACAGGGGGCCGCACAGATACGCAGTATTTT. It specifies CASSPLTGGRTDTQYF.

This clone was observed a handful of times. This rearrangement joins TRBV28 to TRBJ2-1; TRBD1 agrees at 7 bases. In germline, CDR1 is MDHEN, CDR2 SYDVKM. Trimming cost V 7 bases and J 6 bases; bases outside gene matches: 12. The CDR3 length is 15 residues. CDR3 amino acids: CASTVGGTDGNEQFF. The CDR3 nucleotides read TGTGCCAGCACCGTGGGTGGGACAGACGGCAATGAGCAGTTCTTC.

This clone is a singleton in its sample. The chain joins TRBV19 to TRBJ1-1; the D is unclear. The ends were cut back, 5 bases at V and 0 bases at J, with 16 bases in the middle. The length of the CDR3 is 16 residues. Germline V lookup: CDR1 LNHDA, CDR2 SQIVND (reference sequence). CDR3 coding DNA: TGTGCCAGTAGTGCCTACATAGTCACTATGAACACTGAAGCTTTCTTT. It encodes CASSAYIVTMNTEAFF. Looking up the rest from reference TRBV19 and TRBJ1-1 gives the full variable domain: DGGITQSPKYLFRKEGQNVTLSCEQNLNHDAMYWYRQDPGQGLRLIYYSQIVNDFQKGDIAEGYSVSREKKESFPLTVTSAQKNPTAFYLCASSAYIVTMNTEAFFGQGTRLTVV.

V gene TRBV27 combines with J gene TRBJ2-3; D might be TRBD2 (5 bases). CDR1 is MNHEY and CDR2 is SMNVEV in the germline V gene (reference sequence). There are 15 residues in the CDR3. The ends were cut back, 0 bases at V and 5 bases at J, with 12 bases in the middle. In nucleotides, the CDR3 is TGTGCCAGCAGTTTATCGGGCCTAGCAGGAGATACGCAGTATTTT. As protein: CASSLSGLAGDTQYF.

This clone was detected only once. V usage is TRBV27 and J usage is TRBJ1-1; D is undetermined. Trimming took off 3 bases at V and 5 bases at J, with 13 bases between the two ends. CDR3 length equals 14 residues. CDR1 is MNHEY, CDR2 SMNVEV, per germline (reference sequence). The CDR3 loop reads CASSFRGEWTEAFF. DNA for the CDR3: TGTGCCAGCAGTTTTCGGGGAGAGTGGACTGAAGCTTTCTTT.

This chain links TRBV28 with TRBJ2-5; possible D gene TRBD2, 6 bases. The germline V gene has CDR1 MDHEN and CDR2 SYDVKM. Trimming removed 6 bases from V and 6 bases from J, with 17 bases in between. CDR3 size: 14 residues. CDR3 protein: CASSPTGEGKTQYF. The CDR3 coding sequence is TGTGCCAGCAGCCCCACGGGGGAAGGAAAGACCCAGTACTTC.

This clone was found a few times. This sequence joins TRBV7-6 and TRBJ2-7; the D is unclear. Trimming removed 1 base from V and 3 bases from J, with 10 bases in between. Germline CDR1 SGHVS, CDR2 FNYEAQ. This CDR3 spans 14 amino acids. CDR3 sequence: CASSLGSSGYEQYF. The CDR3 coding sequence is TGTGCCAGCAGCTTAGGGTCGTCAGGCTACGAGCAGTACTTC.

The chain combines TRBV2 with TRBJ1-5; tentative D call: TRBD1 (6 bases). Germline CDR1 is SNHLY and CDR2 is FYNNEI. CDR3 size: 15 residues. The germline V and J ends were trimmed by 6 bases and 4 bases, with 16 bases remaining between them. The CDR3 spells CASSTPGTLNQPQHF. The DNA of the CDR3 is TGTGCCAGCAGCACCCCCGGGACACTGAATCAGCCCCAGCATTTT.

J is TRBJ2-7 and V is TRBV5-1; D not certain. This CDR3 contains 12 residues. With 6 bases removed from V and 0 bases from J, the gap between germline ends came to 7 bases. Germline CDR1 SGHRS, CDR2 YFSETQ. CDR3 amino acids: CASMADSYEQYF. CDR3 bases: TGCGCCAGCATGGCTGACTCCTACGAGCAGTACTTC.

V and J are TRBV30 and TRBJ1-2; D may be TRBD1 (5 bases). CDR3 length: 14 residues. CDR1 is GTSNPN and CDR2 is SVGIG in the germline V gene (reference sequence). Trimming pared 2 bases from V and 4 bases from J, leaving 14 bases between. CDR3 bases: TGTGCCTGGAGTTTCGACAGTGTTGCCTATGGCTACACCTTC. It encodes CAWSFDSVAYGYTF.

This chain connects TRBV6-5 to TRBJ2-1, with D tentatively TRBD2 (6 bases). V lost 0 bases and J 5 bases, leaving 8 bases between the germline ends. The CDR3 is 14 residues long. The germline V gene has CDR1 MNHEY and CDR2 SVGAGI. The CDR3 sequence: CASSYSGLNNEQFF. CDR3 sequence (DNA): TGTGCCAGCAGTTACTCGGGACTGAACAATGAGCAGTTCTTC.